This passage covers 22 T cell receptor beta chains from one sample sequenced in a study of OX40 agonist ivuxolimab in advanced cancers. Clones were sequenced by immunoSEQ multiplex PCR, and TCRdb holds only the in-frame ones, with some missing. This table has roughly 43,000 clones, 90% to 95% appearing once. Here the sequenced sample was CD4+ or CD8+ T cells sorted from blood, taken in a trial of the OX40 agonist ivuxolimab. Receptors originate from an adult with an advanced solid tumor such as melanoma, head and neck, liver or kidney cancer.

The CDR3 DNA is TGTGCCAGCAGCCCGATGCAGGGCAGGGTTAGCTACGAGCAGTACTTC. Translating gives CASSPMQGRVSYEQYF. The rearrangement links TRBV5-6 to TRBJ2-7; possibly TRBD1 for D (5 bases). CDR3 size: 16 residues. V lost 4 bases and J 3 bases, leaving 20 bases between the germline ends. Looked up from germline, CDR1 is SGHDT and CDR2 is YYEEEE.

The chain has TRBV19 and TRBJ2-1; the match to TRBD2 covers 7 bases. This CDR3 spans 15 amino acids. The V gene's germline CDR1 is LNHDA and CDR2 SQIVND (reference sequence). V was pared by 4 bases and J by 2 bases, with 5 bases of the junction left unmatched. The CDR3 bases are TGTGCCAGTAGTAGCGTGGGAGGGACCTACAATGAGCAGTTCTTC. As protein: CASSSVGGTYNEQFF.

CDR3: CASSLTASNYGYTF. The DNA of the CDR3 is TGTGCCAGCAGCTTGACAGCTTCTAACTATGGCTACACCTTC. V is TRBV11-3 and J is TRBJ1-2; TRBD1 might be the D (5 bases). CDR3 size: 14 residues. V lost 3 bases, J lost 0 bases, and 8 bases lay in between. CDR1 SGHNT and CDR2 YENEEA come from the germline V gene.

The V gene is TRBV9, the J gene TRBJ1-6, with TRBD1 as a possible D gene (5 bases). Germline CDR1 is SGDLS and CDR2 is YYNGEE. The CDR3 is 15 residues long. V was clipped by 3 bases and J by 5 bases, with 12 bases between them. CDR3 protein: CASSASGADNSPLHF. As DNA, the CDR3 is TGTGCCAGCAGCGCCTCCGGGGCCGATAATTCACCCCTCCACTTT.

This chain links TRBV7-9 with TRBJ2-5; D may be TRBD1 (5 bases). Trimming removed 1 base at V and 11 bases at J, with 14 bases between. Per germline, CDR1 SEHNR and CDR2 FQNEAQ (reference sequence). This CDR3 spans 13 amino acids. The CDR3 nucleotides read TGTGCCAGCAGCTTAGGCGGACAATCGGAGCAGTACTTC. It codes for CASSLGGQSEQYF.

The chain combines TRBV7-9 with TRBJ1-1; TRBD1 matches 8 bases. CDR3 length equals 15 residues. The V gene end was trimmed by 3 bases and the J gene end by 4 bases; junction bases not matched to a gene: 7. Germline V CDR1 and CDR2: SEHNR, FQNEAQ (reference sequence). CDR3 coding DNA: TGTGCCAGCAGCTTCAGCCTACAGGGGGGCACTGAAGCTTTCTTT. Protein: CASSFSLQGGTEAFF.

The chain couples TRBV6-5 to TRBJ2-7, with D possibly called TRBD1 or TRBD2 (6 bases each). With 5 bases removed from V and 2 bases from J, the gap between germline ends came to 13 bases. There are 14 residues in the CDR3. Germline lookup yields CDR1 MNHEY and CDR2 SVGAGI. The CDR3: CASSNIGGTYEQYF. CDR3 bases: TGTGCCAGCAGTAACATAGGGGGGACCTACGAGCAGTACTTC.

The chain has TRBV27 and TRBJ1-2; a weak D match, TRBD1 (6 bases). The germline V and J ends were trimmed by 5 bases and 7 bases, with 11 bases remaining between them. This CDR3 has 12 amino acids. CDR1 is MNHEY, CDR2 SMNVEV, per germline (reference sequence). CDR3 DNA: TGTGCCAGCAGTCAGGGGTACTCTGGCTACACCTTC. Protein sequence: CASSQGYSGYTF.

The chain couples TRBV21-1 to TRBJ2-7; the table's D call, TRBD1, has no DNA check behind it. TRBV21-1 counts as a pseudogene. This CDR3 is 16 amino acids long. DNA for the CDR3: TGTGCCAGCAGCGCCTGGACAGCTGAAGCTACCTACGAGCAGTACGTC. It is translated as CASSAWTAEATYEQYV.

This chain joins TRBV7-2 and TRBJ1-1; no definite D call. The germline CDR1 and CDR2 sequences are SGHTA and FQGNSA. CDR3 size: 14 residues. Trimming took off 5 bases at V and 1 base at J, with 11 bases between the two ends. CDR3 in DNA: TGTGCCAGCAGCCTAACCAGTCGGAACACTGAAGCTTTCTTT. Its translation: CASSLTSRNTEAFF.

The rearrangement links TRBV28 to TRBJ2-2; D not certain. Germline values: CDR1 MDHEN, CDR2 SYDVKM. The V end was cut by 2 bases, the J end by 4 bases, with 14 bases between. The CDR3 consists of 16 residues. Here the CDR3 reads CASSLLTQLGTGELFF. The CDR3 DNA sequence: TGTGCCAGCAGTTTACTGACTCAACTGGGCACCGGGGAGCTGTTTTTT.

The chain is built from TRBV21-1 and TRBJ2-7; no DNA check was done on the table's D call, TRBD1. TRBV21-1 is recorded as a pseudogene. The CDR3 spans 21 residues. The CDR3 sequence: CASSKREKRRIQGTYGSEQYF. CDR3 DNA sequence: TGTGCCAGCAGCAAGAGGGAAAAAAGGAGGATACAGGGGACCTACGGTAGCGAGCAGTACTTC.

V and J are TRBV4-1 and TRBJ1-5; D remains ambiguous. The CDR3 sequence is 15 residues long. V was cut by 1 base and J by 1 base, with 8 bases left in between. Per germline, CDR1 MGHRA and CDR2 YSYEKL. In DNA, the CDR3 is TGCGCCAGCAGCCAAGGGGAGTCGAGCAATCAGCCCCAGCATTTT. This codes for CASSQGESSNQPQHF.

The CDR3 DNA is TGTGCCAGCAGTTTAGCACCTTACAATGAGCAGTTCTTC. Its translation: CASSLAPYNEQFF. V and J are TRBV27 and TRBJ2-1; no definite D call. Trimming removed 2 bases at V and 4 bases at J, with 6 bases between. The CDR3 runs to 13 residues. Germline values: CDR1 MNHEY, CDR2 SMNVEV (reference sequence).

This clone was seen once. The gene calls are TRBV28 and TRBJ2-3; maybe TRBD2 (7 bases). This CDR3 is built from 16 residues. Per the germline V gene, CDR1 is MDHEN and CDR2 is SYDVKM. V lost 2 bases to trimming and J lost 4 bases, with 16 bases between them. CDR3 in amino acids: CASSLEGGGPPDTQYF. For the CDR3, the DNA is TGTGCCAGCAGTTTAGAGGGGGGGGGCCCCCCAGATACGCAGTATTTT.

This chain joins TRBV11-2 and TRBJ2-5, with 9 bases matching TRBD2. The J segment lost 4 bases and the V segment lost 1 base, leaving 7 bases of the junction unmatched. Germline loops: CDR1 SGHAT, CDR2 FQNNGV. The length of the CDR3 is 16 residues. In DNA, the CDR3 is TGTGCCAGCAGCTTAGTGATAGCGGGAGAGGGAGAGACCCAGTACTTC. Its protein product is CASSLVIAGEGETQYF.

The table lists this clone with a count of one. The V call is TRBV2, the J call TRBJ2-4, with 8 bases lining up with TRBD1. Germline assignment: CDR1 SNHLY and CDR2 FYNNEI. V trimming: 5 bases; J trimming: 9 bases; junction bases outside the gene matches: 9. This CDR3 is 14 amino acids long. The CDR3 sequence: CASSWTGSVVIQYF. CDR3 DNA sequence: TGTGCCAGCAGTTGGACAGGGTCAGTAGTCATTCAGTACTTC.

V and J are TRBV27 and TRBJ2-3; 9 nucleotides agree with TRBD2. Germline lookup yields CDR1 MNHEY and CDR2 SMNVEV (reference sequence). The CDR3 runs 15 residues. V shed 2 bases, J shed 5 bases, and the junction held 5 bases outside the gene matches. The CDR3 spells CASSLIAGVEDTQYF. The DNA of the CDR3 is TGTGCCAGCAGTTTAATAGCGGGGGTGGAAGATACGCAGTATTTT.

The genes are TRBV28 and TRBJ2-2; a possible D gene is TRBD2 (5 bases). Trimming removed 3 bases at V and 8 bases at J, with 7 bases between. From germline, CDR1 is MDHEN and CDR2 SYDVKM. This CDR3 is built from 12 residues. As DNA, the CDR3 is TGTGCCAGCAGTTTGCGGGCTGGGGAGCTGTTTTTT. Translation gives CASSLRAGELFF.

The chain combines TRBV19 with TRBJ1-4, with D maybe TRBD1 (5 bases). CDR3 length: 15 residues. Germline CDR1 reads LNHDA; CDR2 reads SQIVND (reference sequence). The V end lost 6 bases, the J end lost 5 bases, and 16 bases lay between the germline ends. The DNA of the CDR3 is TGTGCCAGTAGCGACAACAGGCGCCGAAATGAAAAACTGTTTTTT. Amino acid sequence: CASSDNRRRNEKLFF.

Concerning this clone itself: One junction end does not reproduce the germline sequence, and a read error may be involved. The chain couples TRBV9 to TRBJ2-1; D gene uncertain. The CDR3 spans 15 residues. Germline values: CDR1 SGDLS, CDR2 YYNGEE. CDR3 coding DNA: TGTGCCAGCAGCGTAGCTCCCGGTTCGGCCAATCAGCAGTTCTTC. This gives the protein CASSVAPGSANQQFF.

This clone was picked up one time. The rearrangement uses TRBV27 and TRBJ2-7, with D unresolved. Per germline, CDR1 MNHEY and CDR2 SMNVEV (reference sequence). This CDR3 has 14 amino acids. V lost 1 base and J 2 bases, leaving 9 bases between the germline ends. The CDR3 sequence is CASSLFITAYEQYF. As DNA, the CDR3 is TGTGCCAGCAGTTTATTCATCACAGCCTACGAGCAGTACTTC.